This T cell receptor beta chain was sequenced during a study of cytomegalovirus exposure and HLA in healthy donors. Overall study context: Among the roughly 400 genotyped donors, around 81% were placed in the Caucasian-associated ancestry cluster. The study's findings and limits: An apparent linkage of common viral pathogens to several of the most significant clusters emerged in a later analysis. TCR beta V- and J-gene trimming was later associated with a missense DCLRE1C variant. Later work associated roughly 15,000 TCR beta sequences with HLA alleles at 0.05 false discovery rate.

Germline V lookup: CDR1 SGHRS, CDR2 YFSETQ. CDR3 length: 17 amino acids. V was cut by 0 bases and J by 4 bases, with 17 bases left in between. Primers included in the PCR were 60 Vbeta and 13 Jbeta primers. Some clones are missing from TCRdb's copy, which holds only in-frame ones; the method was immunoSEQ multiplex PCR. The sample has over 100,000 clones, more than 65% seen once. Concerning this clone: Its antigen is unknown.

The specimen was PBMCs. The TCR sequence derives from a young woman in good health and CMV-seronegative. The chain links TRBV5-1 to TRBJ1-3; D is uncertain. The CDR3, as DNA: TGCGCCAGCAGCTTGGTTGGACCCGGAGGTCCAGGAAACACCATATATTTT. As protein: CASSLVGPGGPGNTIYF.